This TCR beta chain was identified during a study of response to subunit inactivated influenza vaccine. With 4 bases removed from V and 1 base from J, the gap between germline ends came to 14 bases. Germline values: CDR1 SGHDT, CDR2 YYEEEE. This CDR3 region has 15 residues. With respect to this clonotype: Antigen unknown.

General study findings and limits: Seasonal influenza vaccination, on each occasion, was suggested by the authors to recruit few new T cells.

TCRdb ran MiXCR on the RT-PCR reads and lists one entry per CDR3 protein. The sample yields about half a million distinct CDR3 sequences, about 25% seen once. The chain combines TRBV5-6 with TRBJ1-1; perhaps TRBD1 as D (5 bases). This sample comprised CD4+ T cells sorted from PBMCs, obtained around 5 days after vaccination. This receptor was identified in a man aged 50-60 years who received an inactivated influenza vaccine. The CDR3 here is CASSRGPGGNTEAFF. In nucleotides, the CDR3 is TGTGCCAGCAGCCGGGGACCGGGTGGGAACACTGAAGCTTTCTTT.